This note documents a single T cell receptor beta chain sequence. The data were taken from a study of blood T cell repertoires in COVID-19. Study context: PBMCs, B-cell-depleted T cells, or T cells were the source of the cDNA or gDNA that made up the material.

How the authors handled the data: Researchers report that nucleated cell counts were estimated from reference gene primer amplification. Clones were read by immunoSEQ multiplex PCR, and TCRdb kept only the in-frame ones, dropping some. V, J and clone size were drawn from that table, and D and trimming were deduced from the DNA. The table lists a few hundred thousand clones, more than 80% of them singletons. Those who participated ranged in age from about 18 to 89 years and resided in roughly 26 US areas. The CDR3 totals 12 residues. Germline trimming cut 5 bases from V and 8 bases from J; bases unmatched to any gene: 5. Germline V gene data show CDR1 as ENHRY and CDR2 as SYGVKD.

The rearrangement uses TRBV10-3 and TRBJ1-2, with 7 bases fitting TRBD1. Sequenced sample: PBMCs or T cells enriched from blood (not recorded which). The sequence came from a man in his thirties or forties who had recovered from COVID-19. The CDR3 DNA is TGTGCCATCAGTCAAACAGGGGTCGGCTACACCTTC. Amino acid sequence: CAISQTGVGYTF.